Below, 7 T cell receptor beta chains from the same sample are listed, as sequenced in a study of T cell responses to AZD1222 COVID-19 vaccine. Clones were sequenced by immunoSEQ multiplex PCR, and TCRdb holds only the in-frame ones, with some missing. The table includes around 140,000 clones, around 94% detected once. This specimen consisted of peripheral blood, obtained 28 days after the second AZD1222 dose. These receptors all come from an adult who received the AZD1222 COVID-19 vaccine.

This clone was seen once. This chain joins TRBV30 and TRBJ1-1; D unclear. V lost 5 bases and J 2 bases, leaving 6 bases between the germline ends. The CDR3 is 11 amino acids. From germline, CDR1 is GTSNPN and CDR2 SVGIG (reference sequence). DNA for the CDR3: TGTGCCTGGCTTTTTAACACTGAAGCTTTCTTT. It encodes CAWLFNTEAFF.

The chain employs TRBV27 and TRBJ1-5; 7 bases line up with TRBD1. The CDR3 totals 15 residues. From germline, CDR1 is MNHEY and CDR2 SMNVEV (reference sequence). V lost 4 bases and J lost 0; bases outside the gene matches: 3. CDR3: CASSSGTASNQPQHF. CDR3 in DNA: TGTGCCAGCAGTTCCGGGACAGCTAGCAATCAGCCCCAGCATTTT.

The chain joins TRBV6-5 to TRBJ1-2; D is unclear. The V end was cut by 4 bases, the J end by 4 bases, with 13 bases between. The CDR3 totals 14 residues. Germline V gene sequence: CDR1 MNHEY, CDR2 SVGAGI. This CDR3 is CASSWTESPYGYTF. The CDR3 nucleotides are TGTGCCAGCAGTTGGACCGAATCCCCCTATGGCTACACCTTC.

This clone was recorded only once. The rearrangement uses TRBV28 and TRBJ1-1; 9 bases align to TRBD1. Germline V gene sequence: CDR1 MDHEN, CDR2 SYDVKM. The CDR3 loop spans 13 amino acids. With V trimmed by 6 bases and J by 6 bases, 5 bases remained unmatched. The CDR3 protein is CASRYTGGSEAFF. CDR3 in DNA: TGTGCCAGCAGATATACAGGGGGCTCTGAAGCTTTCTTT.

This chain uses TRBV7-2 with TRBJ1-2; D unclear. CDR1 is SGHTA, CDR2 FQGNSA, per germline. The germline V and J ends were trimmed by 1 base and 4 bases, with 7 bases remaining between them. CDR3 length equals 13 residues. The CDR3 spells CASSLGGSYGYTF. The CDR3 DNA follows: TGTGCCAGCAGCTTAGGGGGAAGCTATGGCTACACCTTC. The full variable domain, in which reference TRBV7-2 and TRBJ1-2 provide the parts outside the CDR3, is GAGVSQSPSNKVTEKGKDVELRCDPISGHTALYWYRQSLGQGLEFLIYFQGNSAPDKSGLPSDRFSAERTGGSVSTLTIQRTQQEDSAVYLCASSLGGSYGYTFGSGTRLTVV.

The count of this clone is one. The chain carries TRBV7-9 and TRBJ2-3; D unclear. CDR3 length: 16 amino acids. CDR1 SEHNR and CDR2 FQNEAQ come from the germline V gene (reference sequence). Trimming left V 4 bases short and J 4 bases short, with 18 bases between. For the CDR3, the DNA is TGTGCCAGCAGCTCTAAGACACTGCTCTTGCCAGATACGCAGTATTTT. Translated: CASSSKTLLLPDTQYF.

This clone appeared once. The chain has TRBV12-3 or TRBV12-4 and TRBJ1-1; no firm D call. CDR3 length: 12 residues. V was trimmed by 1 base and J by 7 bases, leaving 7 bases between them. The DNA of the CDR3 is TGTGCCAGCAGTTTAGTCGGCGGTGAAGCTTTCTTT. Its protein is CASSLVGGEAFF.